The rows below give T cell receptor beta chains drawn from one sample of a study of neurological immune-mediated disorders. MiXCR, applied by TCRdb to the 5' RACE reads, yields one record per CDR3 protein. Of 53,000 or so distinct CDR3 sequences in the sample, roughly 8.3% are singletons; the top ten hold under 2%. Sequenced sample: PBMCs. All receptors derive from a woman aged 40 to 50 in good health. Each CDR3 is given with its conserved first and last residue. D genes are given only for firm matches. Only some rows state a clone size, as once, few, many or a class for expanded clones.

CDR3 DNA,CDR3 protein,D gene,V gene,clone size,J gene
TGCAGTGCAAAGGACAGGGAAGGCAATCAGCCCCAGCATTTT,CSAKDREGNQPQHF,TRBD1,TRBV20-1,many,TRBJ1-5
TGCAGTGCTAGATCGCTAGCGGGAGATTGGGATACGCAGTATTTT,CSARSLAGDWDTQYF,TRBD2,TRBV20-1,-,TRBJ2-3
TGCGCCAGCAGCCAAGATCTACAGGGGTTGACCGGGGAGCTGTTTTTT,CASSQDLQGLTGELFF,TRBD1,TRBV4-3,medium-sized,TRBJ2-2
TGTGCCAGCAGTGGACAGGGGCTTTTTCAGCCCCAGCATTTT,CASSGQGLFQPQHF,TRBD1,TRBV2,many,TRBJ1-5
TGTGCCAGCAGGGGAGCGGGGAGCTCCTACGAGCAGTACTTC,CASRGAGSSYEQYF,TRBD2,TRBV2,many,TRBJ2-7
TGTGCCAGCAGTTTAGGGCTCGGCGGGGAGCTGTTTTTT,CASSLGLGGELFF,-,TRBV12-3/TRBV12-4,many,TRBJ2-2
TGTACCAGCAGCTTAGCTGCCGGGAGCAGCACTGAAGCTTTCTTT,CTSSLAAGSSTEAFF,-,TRBV7-9,-,TRBJ1-1
TGCAGTGCTAGAGATCCGACTAGCGGGGGTAATGAGCAGTTCTTC,CSARDPTSGGNEQFF,TRBD2,TRBV20-1,-,TRBJ2-1
TGTGCCAGCAGCCAAAACCTTGACAATGAGCAGTTCTTC,CASSQNLDNEQFF,-,TRBV3-1,many,TRBJ2-1
TGTGCCAGCAGTTTAGGACGGTCAGGGCGAGTGGATACGCAGTATTTT,CASSLGRSGRVDTQYF,-,TRBV12-3/TRBV12-4,many,TRBJ2-3
TGTGCCAGCAGTTTAACGGCAGGGTCCACCTACGAGCAGTACTTC,CASSLTAGSTYEQYF,-,TRBV12-3/TRBV12-4,many,TRBJ2-7
TGTGCCAGCAGGGGAGGTGGTAGCGGCAGTGAGCAGTTCTTC,CASRGGGSGSEQFF,-,TRBV6-2/TRBV6-3,many,TRBJ2-1
TGTGCCAGCACCAGGACTAGCGGGGGCTACAATGAGCAGTTCTTC,CASTRTSGGYNEQFF,TRBD2,TRBV9,many,TRBJ2-1
TGCGCCAGCAGCTTGGGATGGCCTTCCTCCTCCTACGAGCAGTACTTC,CASSLGWPSSSYEQYF,-,TRBV5-1,many,TRBJ2-7
TGCAGTGCTAGGGGGGGTTACGACCTTTCCTACGAGCAGTACTTC,CSARGGYDLSYEQYF,-,TRBV20-1,many,TRBJ2-7
TGTGCCAGCACCGCCGGAGGAGGGTCCTATGGCTACACCTTC,CASTAGGGSYGYTF,-,TRBV6-1,many,TRBJ1-2
TGTGCCAGCAGCCTAAACGGCCAGACAAGCAATCAGCCCCAGCATTTT,CASSLNGQTSNQPQHF,-,TRBV6-2/TRBV6-3,many,TRBJ1-5
TGCGCCAGCAGCCAAGATCTTGCTAGGGGTAGCCGGGGAGGGCTGTTTTTT,CASSQDLARGSRGGLFF,-,TRBV4-3,-,TRBJ2-2
TGTGCCTGCGGGCAGGGACACACTGAAGCTTTCTTT,CACGQGHTEAFF,-,TRBV30,many,TRBJ1-1
TGTGCCAGCAGCCCCCAGGGAGCGGGGGGGCCAAGGTCCTACAATGAGCAGTTCTTC,CASSPQGAGGPRSYNEQFF,TRBD2,TRBV12-3/TRBV12-4,many,TRBJ2-1
TGCAGTGCTAGAGATAATGGCGTCAGGGGCACCTACAATGAGCAGTTCTTC,CSARDNGVRGTYNEQFF,-,TRBV20-1,many,TRBJ2-1
TGCGCCAGCAGCCAGGCCGTCCAGGGGGGGAACATTCAGTACTTC,CASSQAVQGGNIQYF,-,TRBV4-3,many,TRBJ2-4
TGTGCCAGCAGTTCTCCCCCGGGACAGTTTTATGAAAAACTGATTTTT,CASSSPPGQFYEKLIF,TRBD1,TRBV12-3/TRBV12-4,-,TRBJ1-4
TGCAGTGCTAGTAACAGCGCTAGCTATGGCTACACCTTC,CSASNSASYGYTF,-,TRBV20-1,many,TRBJ1-2
TGCAGCGTTGAAGTGGGATTATTGGGACGAGAGACCCAGTACTTC,CSVEVGLLGRETQYF,-,TRBV29-1,many,TRBJ2-5
TGTGCCAGTACCCCGGGCCGGAGCACTGAAGCTTTCTTT,CASTPGRSTEAFF,-,TRBV19,-,TRBJ1-1
TGCAGTGCTAGTAAGTTTGAGCAGTTCTTC,CSASKFEQFF,-,TRBV20-1,-,TRBJ2-1
TGTGCCAGCAGCCGACGGAGGGGGGGGGTCCAAGAGACCCAGTACTTC,CASSRRRGGVQETQYF,-,TRBV28,many,TRBJ2-5
TGTGCCAGCAGTTATGGCATGCGGGTGGTAGATACGCAGTATTTT,CASSYGMRVVDTQYF,-,TRBV6-5,many,TRBJ2-3
TGTGCCAGCAGTTTAGGGCAGGGGGAAGAGACCCAGTACTTC,CASSLGQGEETQYF,TRBD1,TRBV27,many,TRBJ2-5
TGTGCCAGCAGGACTAGCGCGGAGACCCAGTACTTC,CASRTSAETQYF,TRBD2,TRBV6-5,many,TRBJ2-5
TGTGCCAGCAGTCGCGGGGGGGTGGGTTGGAATGAGCAGTTCTTC,CASSRGGVGWNEQFF,TRBD2,TRBV6-2/TRBV6-3,-,TRBJ2-1
TGTGCCAGCAGCTTGGGGCGGGACACAGATACGCAGTATTTT,CASSLGRDTDTQYF,-,TRBV7-8,many,TRBJ2-3
TGTGCCAGCAGCCTATTGGGACCCCTGAACTATGGCTACACCTTC,CASSLLGPLNYGYTF,-,TRBV13,many,TRBJ1-2
TGCAGTGCTAGTTGGGACAAATCTTTCGAGACCCAGTACTTC,CSASWDKSFETQYF,-,TRBV20-1,many,TRBJ2-5
TGCAGTGCTAGGGGGAGGGGGAGCACTGAAGCTTTCTTT,CSARGRGSTEAFF,-,TRBV20-1,many,TRBJ1-1
TGCGCCAGCAGCTTGGCCGGGGCCTCCTACAATGAGCAGTTCTTC,CASSLAGASYNEQFF,-,TRBV5-1,many,TRBJ2-1